This TCR beta chain was sequenced during a study of neurological immune-mediated disorders. TCRdb redid the calling of the 5' RACE reads with MiXCR, one entry per CDR3 protein. This repertoire shows 66,000 or so distinct CDR3 sequences, less than 5.5% found once; its top ten account for approximately 6.9%. The table lists this clonotype with a few counts. The V and J ends lost 2 bases and 4 bases respectively, with 12 bases between them. In germline, CDR1 is SGHRS, CDR2 YFSETQ. The CDR3 is 14 residues long. The sequencing sample was made of PBMCs. The V call is TRBV5-1, the J call TRBJ1-2; maybe TRBD1 (6 bases). The TCR comes from a man aged 25 to 45 with multiple sclerosis. CDR3 protein: CASSLKDRSYGYTF. The CDR3 nucleotides read TGCGCCAGCAGCTTAAAAGACAGGTCCTATGGCTACACCTTC. The complete variable domain, with remaining parts taken from reference TRBV5-1 and TRBJ1-2, reads KAGVTQTPRYLIKTRGQQVTLSCSPISGHRSVSWYQQTPGQGLQFLFEYFSETQRNKGNFPGRFSGRQFSNSRSEMNVSTLELGDSALYLCASSLKDRSYGYTFGSGTRLTVV.